The rows below give T cell receptor beta chains drawn from one sample of a study of blood T cells in healthy people across ages. TCRdb re-derived calls from the 5' RACE reads in MiXCR, one entry per CDR3 protein. The sample contains over 1,500,000 distinct CDR3 sequences, 49% of which appear only once. Sequencing input: blood. These receptors originate from a woman aged 40 to 50 in good health. Both conserved end residues are part of each CDR3. The order of the fields is clone size, D gene, V gene, J gene, CDR3 protein, CDR3 DNA. A D gene is named only where the DNA matches it firmly. Some rows have no size entry. The others give once, few or many, or a class for an expanded clone.

.	.	TRBV6-5	TRBJ2-1	CAISRVGGLNEQFF	TGTGCCATCTCTAGGGTCGGCGGGCTCAATGAGCAGTTCTTC
.	TRBD1	TRBV6-2/TRBV6-3	TRBJ2-7	CASSYVRRAGGFYEQYF	TGTGCCAGCAGTTACGTCCGACGCGCAGGGGGCTTTTACGAGCAGTACTTC
.	TRBD1	TRBV7-2	TRBJ2-1	CASSPRGQNNEQFF	TGTGCCAGCAGCCCCCGGGGACAGAACAATGAGCAGTTCTTC
.	.	TRBV5-4	TRBJ2-5	CASSLIINGEETQYF	TGTGCCAGCAGCTTGATTATCAACGGCGAAGAGACCCAGTACTTC
.	.	TRBV4-3	TRBJ2-4	CASSRTYIEAKNIQYF	TGCGCCAGCAGCCGAACGTACATCGAAGCCAAAAACATTCAGTACTTC
.	TRBD2	TRBV12-3/TRBV12-4	TRBJ2-3	CASRPLAGGPDTQYF	TGTGCCAGCAGGCCGCTAGCGGGGGGGCCAGATACGCAGTATTTT
.	.	TRBV3-1	TRBJ2-5	CASSQARTRQETQYF	TGTGCCAGCAGCCAAGCCAGGACAAGGCAAGAGACCCAGTACTTC
.	TRBD1	TRBV7-8	TRBJ2-7	CASSWTGIYEQYF	TGTGCCAGCAGCTGGACAGGGATTTACGAGCAGTACTTC
few	.	TRBV7-2	TRBJ2-5	CASSFGHGQKETQYF	TGTGCCAGCAGCTTTGGACATGGACAGAAAGAGACCCAGTACTTC
few	.	TRBV12-3/TRBV12-4	TRBJ1-2	CASSFSVYGYTF	TGTGCCAGCAGTTTCAGTGTTTATGGCTACACCTTC